This TCR beta chain is drawn from a study of response to subunit inactivated influenza vaccine. This clonotype has a count of ten or more. No antigen is known for it. General study results and limits: The study's authors posited that every seasonal influenza vaccination enlists few new T cells.

TCRdb reanalysed the RT-PCR reads using MiXCR and keeps one entry per CDR3 protein. The data show around 530,000 distinct CDR3 sequences, with 10% to 15% seen just once and roughly a tenth held by the top ten. The CDR3 is made up of 14 amino acids. V was shortened by 6 bases and J by 1 base, with 13 bases between the two germline ends. This chain joins TRBV12-3 or TRBV12-4 and TRBJ2-7, with D possibly TRBD1 on 6 matching bases. The starting material was PBMCs from blood, obtained on the day of vaccination. The sequence was obtained from a man aged 50 to 60 who received an inactivated influenza vaccine. CDR3 residues: CASRPQGLSYEQYF. CDR3 in DNA: TGTGCCAGCAGGCCTCAGGGGCTGTCCTACGAGCAGTACTTC.